What follows are 25 T cell receptor beta chains derived from one specimen sequenced in a study of T cell clones after liver transplantation. This table comes from immunoSEQ multiplex PCR, and its TCRdb copy is limited to in-frame clones, with some not included. The table has about 75,000 clones, around nine tenths seen once; the top ten hold approximately 2.6%. Source: CD4+ T cells from blood, taken before liver transplant. The receptors were gathered from a human donor who received a liver transplant.

The chain links TRBV9 to TRBJ2-1; 12 bases are shared with TRBD2. The V and J ends lost 0 bases and 4 bases, in that order; junction bases with no gene match: 5. The V gene's germline CDR1 is SGDLS and CDR2 YYNGEE. The CDR3 runs to 17 residues. The DNA for the CDR3 is TGTGCCAGCAGCGTAGGGACTAGCGGGAACCAATACAATGAGCAGTTCTTC. Translation gives CASSVGTSGNQYNEQFF.

The J gene is TRBJ2-1, the V gene TRBV21-1; the D call of TRBD1 is as the table states it, not checked on the DNA. TRBV21-1 is reported as a pseudogene. This CDR3 is 16 amino acids long. This chain's CDR3 is CASSKGGTGSYNEQFF. CDR3 bases: TGTGCCAGCAGCAAAGGGGGGACAGGCTCCTACAATGAGCAGTTCTTC.

The V call is TRBV4-1, the J call TRBJ2-5; D not certain. The V gene lost 0 bases and the J gene lost 4 bases, with 15 bases spanning the gap. CDR3 length equals 16 residues. Per germline, CDR1 MGHRA and CDR2 YSYEKL. The CDR3 sequence: CASSQDLQTSRETQYF. CDR3 bases: TGCGCCAGCAGCCAAGATCTTCAGACATCCCGAGAGACCCAGTACTTC.

CDR3 amino acids: CASSIDPSGNAETQYF. In nucleotides, the CDR3 is TGTGCCAGTAGTATAGATCCTAGCGGGAACGCGGAGACCCAGTACTTC. The V and J genes are TRBV19 and TRBJ2-5; 9 bases align to TRBD2. CDR1 and CDR2 (germline): LNHDA, SQIVND (reference sequence). The CDR3 runs to 16 residues. V lost 0 bases, J lost 5 bases, and 7 bases stayed unmatched.

The CDR3 sequence: CASSGTSGTGELFF. In DNA, the CDR3 is TGTGCCAGCAGTGGGACTAGCGGCACCGGGGAGCTGTTTTTT. The chain couples TRBV28 to TRBJ2-2, with TRBD2 matching 11 bases. The CDR3 covers 14 residues. The germline CDR1 and CDR2 sequences are MDHEN and SYDVKM. The trim removed 5 bases at V and 4 bases at J, leaving 0 bases unmatched. The whole variable domain, remainder taken from reference TRBV28 and TRBJ2-2, is DVKVTQSSRYLVKRTGEKVFLECVQDMDHENMFWYRQDPGLGLRLIYFSYDVKMKEKGDIPEGYSVSREKKERFSLILESASTNQTSMYLCASSGTSGTGELFFGEGSRLTVL.

This chain links TRBV6-6 with TRBJ2-5; the D is unclear. Trimming shortened V by 5 bases and J by 1 base, and 11 bases separated the two germline ends. CDR1 and CDR2 from the germline V gene are MNHNY and SVGAGI (reference sequence). The CDR3 is 14 residues long. The CDR3, as DNA: TGTGCCAGCAGTGCCACTTCTTTCCAAGAGACCCAGTACTTC. This translates into CASSATSFQETQYF.

This chain links TRBV14 with TRBJ2-7; tentatively, D is TRBD1 (5 bases). Germline loops: CDR1 SGHDN, CDR2 FVKESK. V lost 3 bases to trimming and J lost 7 bases, with 7 bases between them. The CDR3 has 11 residues. The CDR3 spells CASSHRDEQYF. The CDR3 region has the DNA TGTGCCAGCAGCCACAGGGATGAGCAGTACTTC.

The V and J genes are TRBV7-2 and TRBJ1-2; TRBD1 agrees at 7 bases. Trimming removed 4 bases from V and 5 bases from J; junction bases left unmatched: 10. This CDR3 has 15 residues. Germline V lookup: CDR1 SGHTA, CDR2 FQGNSA. The CDR3 coding sequence is TGTGCCAGCAGCTCTACAGGGGACCCATGGTATGGCTACACCTTC. It translates to CASSSTGDPWYGYTF. Full variable domain (missing parts from reference TRBV7-2 and TRBJ1-2): GAGVSQSPSNKVTEKGKDVELRCDPISGHTALYWYRQSLGQGLEFLIYFQGNSAPDKSGLPSDRFSAERTGGSVSTLTIQRTQQEDSAVYLCASSSTGDPWYGYTFGSGTRLTVV.

This clone was picked up one time. The chain has TRBV19 and TRBJ2-7; D tentatively reads TRBD1 or TRBD2 (8 bases each). Per the germline V gene, CDR1 is LNHDA and CDR2 is SQIVND (reference sequence). This CDR3 contains 15 residues. Between the trimmed V and J ends, which lost 2 bases and 2 bases, there was a span of 13 bases. The CDR3 DNA reads TGTGCCAGTAGTATAATAGCGGGACAGGCCTACGAGCAGTACTTC. Amino acids: CASSIIAGQAYEQYF.

The chain uses TRBV7-8 and TRBJ2-5, with 8 bases identical to TRBD2. Germline V CDR1 and CDR2: SGHVS, FQNEAQ. The CDR3 extends over 14 amino acids. V trimming: 3 bases; J trimming: 5 bases; junction bases outside the gene matches: 5. The CDR3 region is CASSFSGKLETQYF. The DNA of the CDR3 is TGTGCCAGCAGCTTTAGCGGGAAGCTGGAGACCCAGTACTTC.

V is TRBV2 and J is TRBJ1-2; 7 positions match TRBD1. CDR1 is SNHLY and CDR2 is FYNNEI in the germline V gene. This CDR3 region has 14 residues. V dropped 6 bases and J dropped 0; count of bases not matched to a gene: 4. The CDR3 coding sequence is TGTGCCAGCAGGCTTCAGGGGGCTAACTATGGCTACACCTTC. It specifies CASRLQGANYGYTF. The whole variable domain, remainder taken from reference TRBV2 and TRBJ1-2, is EPEVTQTPSHQVTQMGQEVILRCVPISNHLYFYWYRQILGQKVEFLVSFYNNEISEKSEIFDDQFSVERPDGSNFTLKIRSTKLEDSAMYFCASRLQGANYGYTFGSGTRLTVV.

This clone was counted a single time. The CDR3, as DNA: TGTGCCAGCAAATTTCAGGGACGACAAGAGACCCAGTACTTC. Amino acids: CASKFQGRQETQYF. The chain employs TRBV27 and TRBJ2-5; the D gene could be TRBD1 or TRBD2 (5 bases each). V lost 7 bases, J lost 2 bases, and 14 bases lay in between. Per germline, CDR1 MNHEY and CDR2 SMNVEV (reference sequence). The CDR3 is 14 amino acids.

V and J are TRBV2 and TRBJ2-1, with no clear D. Trimming pared 7 bases from V and 7 bases from J, leaving 11 bases between. CDR1 is SNHLY and CDR2 is FYNNEI in the germline V gene. The CDR3 runs to 12 residues. CDR3 DNA sequence: TGTGCCAGCACTCAGACCGGGAATGAGCAGTTCTTC. It encodes CASTQTGNEQFF.

On this clone itself: Its ends do not fully match the called genes, so a read error is possible. The chain combines TRBV19 with TRBJ2-1, with D possibly matching TRBD1 (5 bases). Per the germline V gene, CDR1 is LNHDA and CDR2 is SQIVND (reference sequence). The CDR3 runs 13 residues. CDR3 loop: CASSIEIRQIRVF. The CDR3 coding sequence is TGTGCCAGTAGTATAGAAATTCGGCAGATCAGGGTCTTC.

This rearrangement joins TRBV5-1 to TRBJ2-7, with D hard to call. Germline lookup yields CDR1 SGHRS and CDR2 YFSETQ. The CDR3 totals 14 residues. V was trimmed by 4 bases and J by 1 base, leaving 12 bases between them. The DNA for the CDR3 is TGCGCCAGCAGCCTACTCGACGAGTCCTACGAGCAGTACTTC. This sequence encodes CASSLLDESYEQYF.

Here the CDR3 reads CAWSAGVQNTEAFF. CDR3 DNA: TGTGCCTGGAGTGCAGGGGTCCAGAACACTGAAGCTTTCTTT. The chain couples TRBV30 to TRBJ1-1, with D possibly matching TRBD1 (6 bases). V lost 1 base to trimming and J lost 1 base, with 10 bases between them. Germline-derived CDR1 and CDR2 are GTSNPN and SVGIG (reference sequence). The CDR3 loop spans 14 amino acids. The full variable domain, in which reference TRBV30 and TRBJ1-1 provide the parts outside the CDR3, is SQTIHQWPATLVQPVGSPLSLECTVEGTSNPNLYWYRQAAGRGLQLLFYSVGIGQISSEVPQNLSASRPQDRQFILSSKKLLLSDSGFYLCAWSAGVQNTEAFFGQGTRLTVV.

V is TRBV21-1 and J is TRBJ2-1; the DNA was not compared with TRBD2, the D call given in the table. TRBV21-1 is reported as a pseudogene. The CDR3 loop spans 13 amino acids. Here the CDR3 reads CASSKRGFDEQFF. Written as DNA, the CDR3 is TGTGCCAGCAGCAAACGGGGATTCGATGAGCAGTTCTTC.

This clone was observed once. The rearrangement links TRBV7-6 to TRBJ2-4, with 8 bases matching TRBD1. The CDR3 spans 14 residues. J gave up 6 bases and V 4 bases, and 5 bases lay outside the gene matches. In germline, CDR1 is SGHVS, CDR2 FNYEAQ. The CDR3 loop is CASSSPQGGNIQYF. The CDR3 bases are TGTGCCAGCAGCTCCCCACAGGGGGGAAACATTCAGTACTTC.

The rearrangement links TRBV5-1 to TRBJ2-3; TRBD2 aligns across 10 bases. The CDR3 totals 17 residues. In germline, CDR1 is SGHRS, CDR2 YFSETQ. With V trimmed by 3 bases and J by 3 bases, 10 bases remained unmatched. The CDR3 nucleotides are TGCGCCAGCAGCTCATCTCTAGCGGGAGATTGGACAGATACGCAGTATTTT. This sequence encodes CASSSSLAGDWTDTQYF.

The chain couples TRBV25-1 to TRBJ1-4; D may be TRBD1 (5 bases). Trimming stripped 6 bases from V and 7 bases from J, with 9 bases between. The V gene's germline CDR1 is MGHDK and CDR2 SYGVNS. This CDR3 spans 12 amino acids. The chain's CDR3 is CASRDDSEKLFF. Here the CDR3 DNA reads TGTGCCAGCAGGGACGACAGTGAAAAACTGTTTTTT.

This chain joins TRBV5-1 and TRBJ2-7; no clear D gene. The germline V gene encodes CDR1 SGHRS and CDR2 YFSETQ. V lost 0 bases and J 4 bases, leaving 2 bases between the germline ends. The CDR3 has 11 amino acids. The CDR3 DNA sequence: TGCGCCAGCAGCTTGGGGTACGAGCAGTACTTC. It encodes CASSLGYEQYF.

CDR3 loop: CASSPVGTTDTQYF. For the CDR3, the DNA is TGTGCCAGCAGCCCAGTGGGAACCACAGATACGCAGTATTTT. This chain links TRBV7-2 with TRBJ2-3; no definite D call. This CDR3 is built from 14 residues. Germline V gene data show CDR1 as SGHTA and CDR2 as FQGNSA. The V gene lost 5 bases and the J gene lost 2 bases, with 11 bases spanning the gap.

This chain uses TRBV28 with TRBJ2-3; 11 bases line up with TRBD2. The V gene end was trimmed by 10 bases and the J gene end by 1 base; junction bases not matched to a gene: 4. CDR1 and CDR2 from the germline V gene are MDHEN and SYDVKM. The CDR3 covers 14 residues. The CDR3 reads CATLAGGGTDTQYF. DNA for the CDR3: TGTGCCACCTTAGCGGGAGGGGGCACAGATACGCAGTATTTT.

The chain recombines TRBV6-5 with TRBJ1-2, with D uncertain. The V gene lost 0 bases and the J gene lost 4 bases, with 15 bases spanning the gap. Germline CDR1 is MNHEY and CDR2 is SVGAGI. This CDR3 contains 16 residues. This CDR3 is CASSYSNRGMSYGYTF. The CDR3 nucleotides are TGTGCCAGCAGTTACTCGAATAGAGGGATGAGCTATGGCTACACCTTC.

This clone has only one observation. V usage is TRBV28 and J usage is TRBJ2-5, with 7 bases that match TRBD1. CDR3 length: 14 residues. V trimming: 2 bases; J trimming: 5 bases; junction bases outside the gene matches: 5. From germline, CDR1 is MDHEN and CDR2 SYDVKM. In DNA form, the CDR3 reads TGTGCCAGCAGTTTACAACAGGGGTTCGAGACCCAGTACTTC. Protein sequence: CASSLQQGFETQYF.